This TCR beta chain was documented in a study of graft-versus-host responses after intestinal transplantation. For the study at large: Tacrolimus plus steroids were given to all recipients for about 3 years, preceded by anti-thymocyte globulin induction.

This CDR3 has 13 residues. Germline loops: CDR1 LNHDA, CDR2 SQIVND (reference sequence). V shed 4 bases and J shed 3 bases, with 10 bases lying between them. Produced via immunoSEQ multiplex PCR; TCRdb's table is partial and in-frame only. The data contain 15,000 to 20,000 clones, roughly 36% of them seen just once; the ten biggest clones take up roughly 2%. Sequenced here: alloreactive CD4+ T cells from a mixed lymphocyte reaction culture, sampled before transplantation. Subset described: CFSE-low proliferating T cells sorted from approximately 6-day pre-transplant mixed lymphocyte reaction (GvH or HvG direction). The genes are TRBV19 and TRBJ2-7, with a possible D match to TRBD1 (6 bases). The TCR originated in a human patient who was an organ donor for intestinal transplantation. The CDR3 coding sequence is TGTGCCAGTAGTAAAACAGGGAACTACGAGCAGTACTTC. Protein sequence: CASSKTGNYEQYF.